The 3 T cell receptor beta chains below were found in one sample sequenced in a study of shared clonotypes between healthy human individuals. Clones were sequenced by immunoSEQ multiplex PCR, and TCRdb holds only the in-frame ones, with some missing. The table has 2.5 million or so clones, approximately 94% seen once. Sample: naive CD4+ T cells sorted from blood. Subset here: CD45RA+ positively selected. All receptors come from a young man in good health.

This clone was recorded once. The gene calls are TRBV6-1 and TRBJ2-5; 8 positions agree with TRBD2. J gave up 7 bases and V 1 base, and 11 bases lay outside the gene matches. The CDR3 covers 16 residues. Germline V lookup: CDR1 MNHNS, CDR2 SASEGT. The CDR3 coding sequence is TGTGCCAGCAGTGAAGTAATCTGGGGTAGCGGGGCGACCCAGTACTTC. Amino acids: CASSEVIWGSGATQYF.

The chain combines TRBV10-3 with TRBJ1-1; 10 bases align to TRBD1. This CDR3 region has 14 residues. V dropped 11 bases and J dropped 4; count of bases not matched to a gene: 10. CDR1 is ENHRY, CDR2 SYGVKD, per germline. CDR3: CASRQGAGGTEAFF. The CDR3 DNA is TGTGCCTCCAGACAGGGGGCGGGCGGCACTGAAGCTTTCTTT.

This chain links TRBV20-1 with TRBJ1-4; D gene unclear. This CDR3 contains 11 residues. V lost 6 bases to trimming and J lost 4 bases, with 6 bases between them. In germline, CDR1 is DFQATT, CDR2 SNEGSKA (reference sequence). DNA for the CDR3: TGCAGTGCCTTATTTAATGAAAAACTGTTTTTT. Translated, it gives CSALFNEKLFF.